These 16 T cell receptor beta chains were sequenced from one sample in a study of blood T cells in healthy people across ages (dated by TCRdb to about 2015). Library prep was done by 5' RACE. Reads for this sample came from an Illumina HiSeq 2500. A second PCR of roughly 7 to 11 cycles was performed with a sample-barcoded 5' primer and a J-beta primer mix. TCRdb applied fastp at Q25 and MiXCR to the public reads, then kept only in-frame beta chains. Identical CDR3 proteins give one entry, which carries the most common genes and DNA. This sample is represented by some 790,000 distinct CDR3 sequences; about 28% of them were singletons. The top ten clones comprise roughly 17% of the sample. Sequencing was carried out using blood. These receptors all come from a woman of 80 years or more in good health.

The J gene is TRBJ2-7, the V gene TRBV5-6; 9 bases match TRBD1. The CDR3 length is 15 residues. Germline trimming cut 3 bases from V and 4 bases from J; bases unmatched to any gene: 8. Per germline, CDR1 SGHDT and CDR2 YYEEEE. CDR3: CASSYIQGARYEQYF. The DNA of the CDR3 is TGTGCCAGCAGCTACATACAGGGGGCGCGTTACGAGCAGTACTTC.

Comments on this clonotype: A much bigger clone sits one base away, suggesting this may be a read error. The rearrangement uses TRBV6-6 and TRBJ2-5; 7 bases match TRBD2. The CDR3 consists of 14 residues. J gave up 4 bases and V 7 bases, and 9 bases lay outside the gene matches. Germline V gene sequence: CDR1 MNHNY, CDR2 SVGAGI (reference sequence). CDR3 in DNA: TGTGCCAGCAAAGCACTAGCGATGGGAGAGACCCAGTACTTC. Its protein product is CASKALAMGETQYF.

In the case of this clonotype: Being one base from a much bigger clone, this may be a read error. V is TRBV21-1 and J is TRBJ2-1; the table's D gene call, TRBD1, was not cross checked with the DNA. TRBV21-1 is a pseudogene. This CDR3 is built from 14 residues. The CDR3: CASSNRQGAFEQVF. In nucleotides, the CDR3 is TGTGCCAGCAGCAACAGACAGGGGGCCTTTGAGCAGGTCTTC.

This clonotype has a count of ten or more. CDR3 sequence (DNA): TGTGCCAGCACCTCGGGACTAGCGGGGAACGAGCAGTACTTC. It codes for CASTSGLAGNEQYF. This chain connects TRBV6-5 to TRBJ2-7; 13 bases are shared with TRBD2. The CDR3 totals 14 residues. Germline values: CDR1 MNHEY, CDR2 SVGAGI. J gave up 5 bases and V 7 bases, and 5 bases lay outside the gene matches.

V and J are TRBV27 and TRBJ2-4; possible D gene TRBD1, 5 bases. Trimming took 0 bases from V and 0 from J, leaving 18 bases between them. The CDR3 spans 19 residues. Germline V gene lookup returns CDR1 MNHEY and CDR2 SMNVEV (reference sequence). The CDR3 sequence: CASSLSSPGIPLAKNIQYF. The CDR3 DNA sequence: TGTGCCAGCAGTTTATCGTCCCCAGGGATTCCTCTAGCCAAAAACATTCAGTACTTC.

This clonotype has a count of ten or more. The genes are TRBV29-1 and TRBJ2-1; the D is unclear. The CDR3 spans 11 residues. Germline V lookup: CDR1 SQVTM, CDR2 ANQGSEA. V was cut by 8 bases and J by 6 bases, with 11 bases left in between. The CDR3 DNA is TGCAGCCACCGGTGGAGCAATGAGCAGTTCTTC. Translated: CSHRWSNEQFF.

The table lists this clonotype with a count of one. A much larger clone differs from this one at a single base, so this may be a read error. The genes are TRBV7-8 and TRBJ2-1, with TRBD1 as a possible D gene (5 bases). V lost 1 base and J 10 bases, leaving 29 bases between the germline ends. The CDR3 runs to 19 residues. CDR1 and CDR2 (germline): SGHVS, FQNEAQ. CDR3 sequence (DNA): TGTGCCAGCAGCTTAGATCCCCGCTTGGGTCCCCTGGGGCCCTACGAGCAGTTCTTC. It translates to CASSLDPRLGPLGPYEQFF. Filled out from reference TRBV7-8 and TRBJ2-1, the complete variable domain reads GAGVSQSPRYKVAKRGQDVALRCDPISGHVSLFWYQQALGQGPEFLTYFQNEAQLDKSGLPSDRFFAERPEGSVSTLKIQRTQQEDSAVYLCASSLDPRLGPLGPYEQFFGPGTRLTVL.

The table lists this clonotype with many counts. The rearrangement joins TRBV11-2 to TRBJ2-5; TRBD1 is a possible D gene (6 bases). The CDR3 consists of 14 residues. V was cut by 3 bases and J by 5 bases, with 13 bases left in between. Germline V gene data show CDR1 as SGHAT and CDR2 as FQNNGV. CDR3 in amino acids: CASSFSGAGETQYF. The CDR3 nucleotides are TGTGCCAGCAGCTTTTCAGGGGCAGGGGAGACCCAGTACTTC.

This clonotype was recorded a few times. A much larger clone sits a single nucleotide away, making a read error possible. This chain links TRBV4-3 with TRBJ2-5, with 7 bases aligning to TRBD1. In germline, CDR1 is LGHNA, CDR2 YSLEER. The CDR3 extends over 16 amino acids. The CDR3 spells CASNQARGQFQETQYF. The DNA of the CDR3 is TGCGCCAGCAACCAAGCCCGGGGACAGTTTCAAGAGACCCAGTACTTC.

The sample holds many counts of this clonotype. The chain has TRBV11-3 and TRBJ2-3; possible D gene TRBD2, 6 bases. The germline gives CDR1 SGHNT, CDR2 YENEEA. Trimming removed 5 bases from V and 2 bases from J, with 11 bases in between. CDR3 length: 14 residues. CDR3 loop: CASSGRDFTDTQYF. DNA of the CDR3: TGTGCCAGCAGCGGCCGGGACTTCACAGATACGCAGTATTTT.

Notes on this clonotype: A much larger clone differs by one base, so this may be a read error. This chain links TRBV28 with TRBJ2-3, with 10 bases identical to TRBD1. The CDR3 extends over 15 amino acids. Germline V gene lookup returns CDR1 MDHEN and CDR2 SYDVKM. The CDR3 region is CASRGGTGVGDTRYF. CDR3 nucleotide sequence: TGTGCCAGCAGGGGTGGGACAGGGGTTGGAGATACGCGGTATTTT. Supplemented by reference TRBV28 and TRBJ2-3, the full variable domain reads DVKVTQSSRYLVKRTGEKVFLECVQDMDHENMFWYRQDPGLGLRLIYFSYDVKMKEKGDIPEGYSVSREKKERFSLILESASTNQTSMYLCASRGGTGVGDTRYFGPGTRLTVL.

The rearrangement joins TRBV7-2 to TRBJ2-2, with TRBD1 matching 9 bases. J lost 6 bases, V lost 3 bases, and 2 bases had no gene match. The germline V gene has CDR1 SGHTA and CDR2 FQGNSA. The CDR3 is 14 residues long. Written as DNA, the CDR3 is TGTGCCAGCAGCTTGGACAGGGGTTCCGGGGAGCTGTTTTTT. It translates to CASSLDRGSGELFF.

This clonotype was counted once. The rearrangement links TRBV15 to TRBJ2-1; no clear D gene. The ends were cut back, 0 bases at V and 10 bases at J, with 16 bases in the middle. The germline gives CDR1 LNHNV, CDR2 YYDKDF (reference sequence). CDR3 size: 15 residues. CDR3 sequence reads: CATSREVTAQGEQFF. The CDR3 coding sequence is TGTGCCACCAGCAGAGAGGTAACGGCTCAAGGGGAGCAGTTCTTC. Full variable domain (remainder filled in from reference TRBV15 and TRBJ2-1): DAMVIQNPRYQVTQFGKPVTLSCSQTLNHNVMYWYQQKSSQAPKLLFHYYDKDFNNEADTPDNFQSRRPNTSFCFLDIRSPGLGDTAMYLCATSREVTAQGEQFFGPGTRLTVL.

This clonotype has at least ten counts. The V and J genes are TRBV9 and TRBJ1-2; 11 bases fit TRBD1. The CDR3 extends over 15 amino acids. Germline V lookup: CDR1 SGDLS, CDR2 YYNGEE. Losses at the gene ends were 3 bases for V and 4 bases for J; bases not matched to a gene: 5. The CDR3 coding sequence is TGTGCCAGCAGCGCCCGGGACAGGGGGGGCTATGGCTACACCTTC. Protein product: CASSARDRGGYGYTF. The full variable domain, completed using reference TRBV9 and TRBJ1-2, is DSGVTQTPKHLITATGQRVTLRCSPRSGDLSVYWYQQSLDQGLQFLIQYYNGEERAKGNILERFSAQQFPDLHSELNLSSLELGDSALYFCASSARDRGGYGYTFGSGTRLTVV.

This clonotype has ten or more counts. The chain employs TRBV11-3 and TRBJ2-7; 15 positions match TRBD2. Trimming removed 3 bases from V and 5 bases from J; junction bases left unmatched: 2. The CDR3 loop spans 15 amino acids. The germline CDR1 and CDR2 sequences are SGHNT and YENEEA. This chain's CDR3 is CASSFGLAGGNEQYF. The CDR3 DNA sequence: TGTGCCAGCAGCTTCGGACTAGCGGGGGGGAACGAGCAGTACTTC.

The V and J genes are TRBV6-2 or TRBV6-3 and TRBJ2-1; D perhaps matches TRBD1 (5 bases). Trimming took off 0 bases at V and 1 base at J, with 16 bases between the two ends. Germline V gives CDR1 MNHEY, CDR2 SVGEGT. The CDR3 totals 18 residues. CDR3 DNA: TGTGCCAGCAGTTACTCTGGCCCGACAGTGTATTCCTACAATGAGCAGTTCTTC. Its translation: CASSYSGPTVYSYNEQFF.